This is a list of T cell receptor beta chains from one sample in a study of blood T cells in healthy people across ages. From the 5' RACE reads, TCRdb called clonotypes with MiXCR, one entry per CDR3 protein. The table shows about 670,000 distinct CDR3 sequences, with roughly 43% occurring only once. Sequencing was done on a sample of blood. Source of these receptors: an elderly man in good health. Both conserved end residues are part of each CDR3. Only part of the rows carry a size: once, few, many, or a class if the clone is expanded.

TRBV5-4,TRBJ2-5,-,CASRGDGYQETQYF
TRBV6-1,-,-,CASSEVGDRGDEQYF
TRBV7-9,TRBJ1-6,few,CASSPRTDSYNSPLHF
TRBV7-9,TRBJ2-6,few,CASSSSSRRVTGANVLTF
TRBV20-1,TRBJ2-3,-,CSASAGDTQYF
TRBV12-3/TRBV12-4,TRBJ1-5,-,CASSLSGGGQPQHF
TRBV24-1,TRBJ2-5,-,CATSEPFPGETQYF
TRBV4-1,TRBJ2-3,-,CASSQGTGQGDTDTQYF
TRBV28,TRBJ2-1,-,CASSSSGLAGAKQFF
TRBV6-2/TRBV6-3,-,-,CASSTIGGGEQYF
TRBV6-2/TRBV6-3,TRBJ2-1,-,CASSPDRQQFF
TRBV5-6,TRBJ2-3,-,CASSPGLAGNLWGTQYF
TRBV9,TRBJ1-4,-,CASSVDTGQGGKLFF
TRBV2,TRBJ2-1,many,CANNPGQPNEQFF
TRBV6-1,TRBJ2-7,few,CASSEQRQGLGEQYF
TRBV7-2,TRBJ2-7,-,CASSLNRRAYEQYF
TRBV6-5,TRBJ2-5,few,CASSLGGIPQETQYF
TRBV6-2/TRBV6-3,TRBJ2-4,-,CASRDGTLAKNIQYF
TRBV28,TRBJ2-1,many,CASRPPPGLAGGASYNEQFF
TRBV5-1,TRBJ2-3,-,CASRSGTGPTDTQYF
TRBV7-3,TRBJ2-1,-,CASSLTEGGPREQFF
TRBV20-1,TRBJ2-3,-,CSARDLRALGSTDTQYF
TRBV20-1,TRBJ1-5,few,CSVGNQPQHF
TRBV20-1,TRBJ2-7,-,CSARGDSKRTGQISYEQYF
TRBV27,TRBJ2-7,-,CASSVGGLPYEQYF
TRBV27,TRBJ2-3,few,CAIGRRDRVGTDTQYF
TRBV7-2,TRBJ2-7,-,CASSSRTPYEQYF